One and the same sample provided the 16 T cell receptor beta chains below, sequenced in a study of blood T cell repertoires in COVID-19. Libraries were prepared by immunoSEQ multiplex PCR; TCRdb keeps only in-frame clonotypes and omits some of them. The sample yields about 64,000 clones, approximately 86% seen once. The specimen sequenced was peripheral blood. The receptor set was obtained from a man aged 40-50 years with acute or convalescent COVID-19.

CDR3 sequence: CASSLGAYGRTF. The CDR3 DNA reads TGTGCCAGCAGCTTAGGGGCCTACGGTCGCACCTTC. The rearrangement links TRBV11-3 to TRBJ1-2; D is ambiguous. The V end lost 1 base, the J end lost 13 bases, and 13 bases lay between the germline ends. The CDR3 covers 12 residues. CDR1 and CDR2 from the germline V gene are SGHNT and YENEEA.

This sequence joins TRBV7-9 and TRBJ2-3; D uncertain. Trimming took 1 base from V and 4 from J, leaving 6 bases between them. The CDR3 has 13 amino acids. In germline, CDR1 is SEHNR, CDR2 FQNEAQ (reference sequence). CDR3 nucleotide sequence: TGTGCCAGCAGCTTAGGCGAGGCAGATACGCAGTATTTT. As protein: CASSLGEADTQYF. Supplemented by reference TRBV7-9 and TRBJ2-3, the full variable domain reads DTGVSQNPRHKITKRGQNVTFRCDPISEHNRLYWYRQTLGQGPEFLTYFQNEAQLEKSRLLSDRFSAERPKGSFSTLEIQRTEQGDSAMYLCASSLGEADTQYFGPGTRLTVL.

This chain joins TRBV29-1 and TRBJ1-2; D is uncertain. The CDR3 extends over 13 amino acids. Between the trimmed V and J ends, which lost 3 bases and 2 bases, there was a span of 10 bases. Germline V gives CDR1 SQVTM, CDR2 ANQGSEA. In nucleotides, the CDR3 is TGCAGCGTTGAGGAAACGGGAAACTATGGCTACACCTTC. It encodes CSVEETGNYGYTF.

The CDR3 spells CASSWGPHTEAFF. CDR3 in DNA: TGTGCCAGCAGCTGGGGGCCGCACACTGAAGCTTTCTTT. J is TRBJ1-1 and V is TRBV5-6, with D possibly TRBD1 on 6 matching bases. Germline CDR1 is SGHDT and CDR2 is YYEEEE. This CDR3 contains 13 residues. V lost 3 bases and J 3 bases, leaving 9 bases between the germline ends. The whole variable domain, remainder taken from reference TRBV5-6 and TRBJ1-1, is DAGVTQSPTHLIKTRGQQVTLRCSPKSGHDTVSWYQQALGQGPQFIFQYYEEEERQRGNFPDRFSGHQFPNYSSELNVNALLLGDSALYLCASSWGPHTEAFFGQGTRLTVV.

In this sample, this clone turned up a few times. The rearrangement joins TRBV4-1 to TRBJ1-1, with D perhaps matching TRBD1 (6 bases). The germline V gene has CDR1 MGHRA and CDR2 YSYEKL. This CDR3 is 15 amino acids long. Deletions cut 4 bases from V and 6 bases from J, with 18 bases between. CDR3 nucleotide sequence: TGCGCCAGCAGCCGGATCGGACAGCCTGCTGCTGAAGCTTTCTTT. As protein: CASSRIGQPAAEAFF.

This chain links TRBV6-5 with TRBJ1-2; perhaps TRBD1 as D (5 bases). Germline CDR1 MNHEY, CDR2 SVGAGI. The CDR3 spans 14 residues. V dropped 6 bases and J dropped 9 bases, with 20 bases sitting between them. The CDR3 DNA is TGTGCCAGCAGCTCGGGGGGGGTTGTTAGGAGCTACACCTTC. Its translation is CASSSGGVVRSYTF.

This clone was found a few times. The chain is built from TRBV4-2 and TRBJ2-2, with D possibly TRBD2 on 6 matching bases. Germline CDR1 is LGHNA and CDR2 is YNFKEQ. This CDR3 is built from 16 residues. Trimming left V 4 bases short and J 3 bases short, with 15 bases between. CDR3 protein: CASSPGVLGDTGELFF. The CDR3 coding sequence is TGTGCCAGCAGCCCGGGGGTCCTTGGGGACACCGGGGAGCTGTTTTTT.

V and J are TRBV4-1 and TRBJ2-1; D is undetermined. The germline CDR1 and CDR2 sequences are MGHRA and YSYEKL. CDR3 size: 17 residues. Trimming removed 0 bases from V and 0 bases from J, with 12 bases in between. This CDR3 is CASSQDVTLSSYNEQFF. The DNA of the CDR3 is TGCGCCAGCAGCCAAGATGTGACATTGAGCTCCTACAATGAGCAGTTCTTC.

V gene TRBV9 combines with J gene TRBJ2-5, with a possible D match to TRBD2 (6 bases). CDR1 is SGDLS, CDR2 YYNGEE, per germline. CDR3 length: 15 amino acids. Trimming removed 0 bases from V and 2 bases from J, with 11 bases in between. The CDR3 DNA follows: TGTGCCAGCAGCGTAGCCGCGGGGTCTCAAGAGACCCAGTACTTC. It encodes CASSVAAGSQETQYF.

The CDR3 is CASSLTGQKYNEQFF. As DNA, the CDR3 is TGCGCCAGCAGCCTTACGGGACAGAAATACAATGAGCAGTTCTTC. The chain uses TRBV5-1 and TRBJ2-1; 7 nucleotides agree with TRBD1. CDR1 is SGHRS and CDR2 is YFSETQ in the germline V gene. The CDR3 spans 15 residues. Trimming cost V 4 bases and J 4 bases; bases outside gene matches: 8.

V gene TRBV6-1 combines with J gene TRBJ2-7; 9 bases are shared with TRBD1. The CDR3 is 15 residues long. Germline CDR1 is MNHNS and CDR2 is SASEGT. Trimming removed 0 bases from V and 2 bases from J; junction bases left unmatched: 2. The CDR3 reads CASSEAGTGPYEQYF. The CDR3 bases are TGTGCCAGCAGTGAAGCCGGGACAGGGCCCTACGAGCAGTACTTC.

The V and J genes are TRBV6-1 and TRBJ2-7; 11 bases are a match to TRBD2. CDR1 and CDR2 (germline): MNHNS, SASEGT. The CDR3 is 15 amino acids. Losses at the gene ends were 3 bases for V and 4 bases for J; bases not matched to a gene: 5. The DNA of the CDR3 is TGTGCCAGCAGTGAGGTGACTAGCGGGGAATACGAGCAGTACTTC. This gives the protein CASSEVTSGEYEQYF.

This clone was observed a single time. This chain connects TRBV21-1 to TRBJ2-7; TRBD2 is the table's D call, not checked against the DNA. TRBV21-1 is marked as a pseudogene. CDR3 length: 16 amino acids. CDR3 nucleotides: TGTGCCAGCAGTAATCCGGGGAGGACTAGTGGTGCCGAGCAGTACTTC. This translates into CASSNPGRTSGAEQYF.

The chain couples TRBV2 to TRBJ1-2; D perhaps matches TRBD1 (5 bases). V was cut by 7 bases and J by 0 bases, with 12 bases left in between. CDR1 and CDR2 from the germline V gene are SNHLY and FYNNEI. This CDR3 is 14 amino acids long. The CDR3 sequence is CASNYRQSNYGYTF. The DNA for the CDR3 is TGTGCCAGCAATTATCGACAGTCTAACTATGGCTACACCTTC.

The V gene is TRBV4-2, the J gene TRBJ1-2, with D maybe TRBD1 (6 bases). The CDR3 has 15 amino acids. Germline lookup yields CDR1 LGHNA and CDR2 YNFKEQ. V lost 0 bases, J lost 3 bases, and 11 bases lay in between. CDR3: CASSQEYHRDYGYTF. Written as DNA, the CDR3 is TGTGCCAGCAGCCAAGAATATCACAGGGACTATGGCTACACCTTC.

The chain employs TRBV20-1 and TRBJ1-1; TRBD1 is a possible D gene (6 bases). This CDR3 is built from 11 residues. Germline lookup yields CDR1 DFQATT and CDR2 SNEGSKA (reference sequence). The V and J ends lost 3 bases and 11 bases respectively, with 13 bases between them. Here the CDR3 reads CSARGTRGAFF. The CDR3 DNA follows: TGCAGTGCTAGGGGCACGAGGGGGGCTTTCTTT.